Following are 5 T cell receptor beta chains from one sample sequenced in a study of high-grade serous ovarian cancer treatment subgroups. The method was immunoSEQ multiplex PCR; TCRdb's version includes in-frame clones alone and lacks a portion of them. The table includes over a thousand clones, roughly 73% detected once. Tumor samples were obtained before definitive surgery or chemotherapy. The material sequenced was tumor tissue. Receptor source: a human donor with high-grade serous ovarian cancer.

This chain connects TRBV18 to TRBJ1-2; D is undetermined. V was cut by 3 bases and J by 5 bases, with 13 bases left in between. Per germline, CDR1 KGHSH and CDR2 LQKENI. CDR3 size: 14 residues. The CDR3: CASSPWTATYGYTF. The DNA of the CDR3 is TGTGCCAGCTCACCTTGGACGGCTACTTATGGCTACACCTTC.

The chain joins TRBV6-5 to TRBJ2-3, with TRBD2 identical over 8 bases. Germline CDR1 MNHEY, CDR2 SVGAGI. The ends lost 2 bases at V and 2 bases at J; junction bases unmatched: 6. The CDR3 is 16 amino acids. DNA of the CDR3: TGTGCCAGCAGTTACATACTAGCGGACTACACAGATACGCAGTATTTT. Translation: CASSYILADYTDTQYF.

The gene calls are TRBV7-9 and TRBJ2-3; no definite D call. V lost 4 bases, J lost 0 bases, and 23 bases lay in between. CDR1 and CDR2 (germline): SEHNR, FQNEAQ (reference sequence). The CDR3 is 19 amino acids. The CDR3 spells CASSSTETREGPSTDTQYF. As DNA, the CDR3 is TGTGCCAGCAGCTCGACCGAGACCCGAGAAGGCCCTAGCACAGATACGCAGTATTTT.

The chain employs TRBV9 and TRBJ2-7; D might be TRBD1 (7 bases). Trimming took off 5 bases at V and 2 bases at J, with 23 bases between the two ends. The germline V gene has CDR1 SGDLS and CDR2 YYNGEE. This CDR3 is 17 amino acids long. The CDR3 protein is CASSQSWRGPGAYEQYF. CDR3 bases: TGTGCCAGCAGTCAATCTTGGAGGGGGCCCGGGGCCTACGAGCAGTACTTC.

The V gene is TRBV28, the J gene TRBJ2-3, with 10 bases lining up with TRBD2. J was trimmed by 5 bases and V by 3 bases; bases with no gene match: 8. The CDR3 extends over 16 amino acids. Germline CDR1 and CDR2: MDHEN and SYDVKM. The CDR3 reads CASSFIAGGLLDTQYF. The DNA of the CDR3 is TGTGCCAGCAGTTTCATAGCGGGGGGCCTTTTAGATACGCAGTATTTT. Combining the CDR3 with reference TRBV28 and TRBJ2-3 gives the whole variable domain DVKVTQSSRYLVKRTGEKVFLECVQDMDHENMFWYRQDPGLGLRLIYFSYDVKMKEKGDIPEGYSVSREKKERFSLILESASTNQTSMYLCASSFIAGGLLDTQYFGPGTRLTVL.